Following are 10 T cell receptor beta chains from one sample sequenced in a study of T and B cells in COVID-19 patients. TRB rearrangements were amplified by multiplex PCR with BIOMED2 TRB-A/B primers. TCRdb analysed the multiplex PCR reads with MiXCR anew, one entry per CDR3 protein. Among some 5,700 distinct CDR3 sequences listed, about 26% were seen once. From blood, about 240-550 ng of genomic DNA served as TRB template. Sequenced sample: blood. The receptors originated from a human donor with active COVID-19.

V gene TRBV19 combines with J gene TRBJ2-7, with 8 bases aligning to TRBD1. V lost 6 bases and J lost 2; bases outside the gene matches: 6. The CDR3 spans 14 residues. Germline assignment: CDR1 LNHDA and CDR2 SQIVND (reference sequence). The CDR3 DNA reads TGTGCCAGTAGAGAACTGGACAGGGCCTACGAGCAGTACTTC. Protein product: CASRELDRAYEQYF. The full variable domain, rest sourced from reference TRBV19 and TRBJ2-7, is DGGITQSPKYLFRKEGQNVTLSCEQNLNHDAMYWYRQDPGQGLRLIYYSQIVNDFQKGDIAEGYSVSREKKESFPLTVTSAQKNPTAFYLCASRELDRAYEQYFGPGTRLTVT.

This chain joins TRBV10-3 and TRBJ1-5; 7 bases map to TRBD1. The V gene end was trimmed by 6 bases and the J gene end by 0 bases; junction bases not matched to a gene: 5. CDR1 ENHRY and CDR2 SYGVKD come from the germline V gene. This CDR3 region has 15 residues. The CDR3 sequence is CAISSGQYSNQPQHF. The CDR3 nucleotides read TGTGCCATCAGCTCGGGACAGTATAGCAATCAGCCCCAGCATTTT.

With respect to this clonotype: At one end the junction does not follow the germline gene, possibly because of a read error. J is TRBJ2-1 and V is TRBV28, with TRBD2 matching over 13 bases. The germline CDR1 and CDR2 sequences are MDHEN and SYDVKM. The CDR3 sequence is 15 residues long. The CDR3 DNA sequence: TGTGCCAGCAATTTACTAGCGGGAGGGCTTAATGAGCAGTTCTTC. Its translation: CASNLLAGGLNEQFF.

The chain combines TRBV20-1 with TRBJ1-1; no clear D. The CDR3 has 10 amino acids. Trimming stripped 7 bases from V and 0 bases from J, with 3 bases between. Germline V CDR1 and CDR2: DFQATT, SNEGSKA (reference sequence). The chain's CDR3 is CSVLNTEAFF. The CDR3 bases are TGCAGTGTGCTGAACACTGAAGCTTTCTTT.

The chain combines TRBV28 with TRBJ2-7; TRBD2 agrees at 10 bases. V dropped 6 bases and J dropped 3; count of bases not matched to a gene: 20. The germline V gene encodes CDR1 MDHEN and CDR2 SYDVKM. The CDR3 runs to 19 residues. The CDR3 sequence: CASSLRPGLAAIGSYEQYF. CDR3 in DNA: TGTGCCAGCAGCCTCCGACCCGGACTAGCGGCCATCGGTAGCTACGAGCAGTACTTC.

This clonotype showed up just a few times. The chain has TRBV20-1 and TRBJ2-3; D is unresolved. Germline CDR1 DFQATT, CDR2 SNEGSKA (reference sequence). CDR3 length: 12 amino acids. V was pared by 8 bases and J by 6 bases, with 15 bases between. In nucleotides, the CDR3 is TGCAGTCTTGTCGACATGGGCGATACGCAGTATTTT. Its translation is CSLVDMGDTQYF.

The gene calls are TRBV24-1 and TRBJ2-2, with 8 positions matching TRBD2. The V gene's germline CDR1 is KGHDR and CDR2 SFDVKD. There are 16 residues in the CDR3. The trim removed 2 bases at V and 4 bases at J, leaving 5 bases unmatched. CDR3 residues: CATSDWSGRGTGELFF. CDR3 in DNA: TGTGCCACCAGTGATTGGTCCGGGAGGGGCACCGGGGAGCTGTTTTTT.

This clonotype is labeled as medium-sized (0.01 to 0.1%). This chain's CDR3 is CSVDRGGVGNTEAFF. The CDR3 DNA reads as TGCAGCGTGGACCGCGGGGGCGTGGGGAACACTGAAGCTTTCTTT. The rearrangement links TRBV29-1 to TRBJ1-1; D is perhaps TRBD1 (6 bases). With 6 bases removed from V and 1 base from J, the gap between germline ends came to 18 bases. The CDR3 length is 15 residues. Looked up from germline, CDR1 is SQVTM and CDR2 is ANQGSEA.

The chain is built from TRBV19 and TRBJ2-7; 9 bases map to TRBD1. Germline V gene lookup returns CDR1 LNHDA and CDR2 SQIVND (reference sequence). This CDR3 is 13 amino acids long. Losses at the gene ends were 5 bases for V and 7 bases for J; bases not matched to a gene: 6. Written as DNA, the CDR3 is TGTGCCAGTAGTGTACAGGGGGCAGGGGAGCAGTACTTC. Its translation: CASSVQGAGEQYF.

For this clonotype: The germline gene is not matched at one end of the junction; a read error may be the cause. The rearrangement uses TRBV6-5 and TRBJ2-7; D might be TRBD2 (6 bases). The germline gives CDR1 MNHEY, CDR2 SVGAGI. This CDR3 region has 17 residues. CDR3 region: CASSQDWKSGSTYEQYF. CDR3 nucleotides: TGCGCCAGCAGCCAAGATTGGAAAAGCGGGTCTACCTACGAGCAGTACTTC.